Described below is a single T cell receptor (beta chain) sequence and its context. Assay used: immunoSEQ multiplex PCR; TCRdb lists only in-frame clones, some missing. Of roughly 330,000 clones listed, over 60% are singletons. V lost 3 bases and J 2 bases, leaving 13 bases between the germline ends. Germline CDR1 SEHNR, CDR2 FQNEAQ (reference sequence). There are 16 residues in the CDR3. These data originate in a study of cytotoxic CD8 clonotypes in ibrutinib-treated CLL. This chain links TRBV7-9 with TRBJ2-2; D may be TRBD1 (5 bases). Sequenced here: PBMCs, sampled after 36 months of ibrutinib treatment. This TCR came from a human donor with chronic lymphocytic leukemia. CDR3 amino acids: CASSFFRQGNTGELFF. DNA for the CDR3: TGTGCCAGCAGCTTCTTCCGCCAGGGCAACACCGGGGAGCTGTTTTTT.